Presented here are 20 T cell receptor beta chains from one specimen sequenced in a study of control samples from healthy donors and cancer patients. Sequenced by immunoSEQ multiplex PCR; TCRdb stores in-frame clones only, minus some. This sample yields approximately 84,000 clones, of which roughly 82% are seen a single time; around 10% belongs to the top ten. Sequences were obtained from blood. Receptors were obtained from a woman aged 55-70 years in good health.

The chain is built from TRBV6-6 and TRBJ2-7; D perhaps matches TRBD2 (10 bases). The germline V gene encodes CDR1 MNHNY and CDR2 SVGAGI (reference sequence). The V and J ends lost 5 bases and 0 bases respectively, with 23 bases between them. The CDR3 consists of 18 residues. The CDR3 DNA reads TGTGCCAGCAGTCAGACAGGGGGGGCTAGCGGGAGCTCCTACGAGCAGTACTTC. This translates into CASSQTGGASGSSYEQYF.

This CDR3 is CASSEWSGSNEQYF. The CDR3 nucleotides read TGCGCCAGCAGTGAGTGGAGCGGGAGCAACGAGCAGTACTTC. This chain links TRBV10-2 with TRBJ2-7, with 8 bases lining up with TRBD2. This CDR3 comprises 14 residues. V trimming: 1 base; J trimming: 5 bases; junction bases outside the gene matches: 4. In germline, CDR1 is WSHSY, CDR2 SAAADI.

The chain uses TRBV21-1 and TRBJ1-2. TRBV21-1 is tagged as a pseudogene. The CDR3 covers 16 residues. This CDR3 reads CASSIPVGRRGDGYTF. The CDR3 coding sequence is TGTGCCAGCAGCATACCCGTGGGAAGACGGGGGGATGGCTACACCTTC.

The chain couples TRBV4-3 to TRBJ2-5, with 7 bases aligning to TRBD2. Trimming took 0 bases from V and 1 from J; bases not matched to a gene: 2. The germline CDR1 and CDR2 sequences are LGHNA and YSLEER. This CDR3 comprises 15 residues. Written as DNA, the CDR3 is TGCGCCAGCAGCCAAGATCTAGCGGCCCAAGAGACCCAGTACTTC. Protein product: CASSQDLAAQETQYF.

The chain is built from TRBV4-1 and TRBJ2-3; TRBD2 matches 9 bases. CDR3 length equals 15 residues. The ends lost 2 bases at V and 5 bases at J; junction bases unmatched: 5. Germline CDR1 reads MGHRA; CDR2 reads YSYEKL. CDR3 region: CASSQRGGAEDTQYF. DNA for the CDR3: TGCGCCAGCAGCCAACGCGGGGGGGCAGAAGATACGCAGTATTTT.

The V call is TRBV19, the J call TRBJ1-1, with D perhaps matching TRBD1 (6 bases). V dropped 7 bases and J dropped 2 bases, with 20 bases sitting between them. The CDR3 extends over 16 amino acids. CDR1 is LNHDA and CDR2 is SQIVND in the germline V gene (reference sequence). The CDR3 coding sequence is TGTGCCAGTATCAATAGATCGGACAGTGCTAACACTGAAGCTTTCTTT. Its translation is CASINRSDSANTEAFF.

This clone was detected only a few times. Distinct nucleotide sequences in the sample also encode this CDR3. This sequence joins TRBV5-1 and TRBJ1-1; possibly TRBD1 for D (5 bases). Germline CDR1 is SGHRS and CDR2 is YFSETQ. The CDR3 is 14 amino acids. Trimming removed 0 bases from V and 1 base from J, with 7 bases in between. The CDR3 DNA reads as TGCGCCAGCAGCTTGGGGGGCGCGAACACTGAAGCTTTCTTT. It is translated as CASSLGGANTEAFF.

This chain links TRBV6-1 with TRBJ2-2; unclear D gene. V was pared by 2 bases and J by 4 bases, with 14 bases between. In germline, CDR1 is MNHNS, CDR2 SASEGT. The CDR3 runs to 16 residues. CDR3 DNA: TGTGCCAGCAGTGAAAAGTCTGGGGTAACCACCGGGGAGCTGTTTTTT. This gives the protein CASSEKSGVTTGELFF.

The chain recombines TRBV21-1 with TRBJ1-5; the D call of TRBD1 is as the table states it, not checked on the DNA. TRBV21-1 is annotated as a pseudogene. The length of the CDR3 is 18 residues. The CDR3 sequence: CASSKTPRQGDSNQPQHF. Here the CDR3 DNA reads TGTGCCAGCAGCAAAACTCCGCGGCAGGGGGATAGCAATCAGCCCCAGCATTTT.

J is TRBJ1-3 and V is TRBV6-1; D ambiguous. V shed 2 bases and J shed 0 bases, with 8 bases lying between them. CDR3 size: 15 residues. The germline V gene encodes CDR1 MNHNS and CDR2 SASEGT. The CDR3 is CASSELGNSGNTIYF. The CDR3 coding sequence is TGTGCCAGCAGTGAATTGGGCAACTCTGGAAACACCATATATTTT.

The rearrangement joins TRBV19 to TRBJ1-5, with D possibly matching TRBD1 (5 bases). In germline, CDR1 is LNHDA, CDR2 SQIVND (reference sequence). Deletions cut 5 bases from V and 3 bases from J, with 11 bases between. The CDR3 covers 14 residues. The DNA of the CDR3 is TGTGCCAGTAGTCCAGGGACTTACAATCAGCCCCAGCATTTT. It is translated as CASSPGTYNQPQHF.

The rearrangement joins TRBV6-4 to TRBJ1-1; the match to TRBD1 covers 7 bases. This CDR3 is built from 13 residues. With V trimmed by 6 bases and J by 3 bases, 4 bases remained unmatched. The germline CDR1 and CDR2 sequences are MRHNA and SNTAGT. This CDR3 is CASSFGQDTEAFF. CDR3 coding DNA: TGTGCCAGCAGCTTCGGACAGGACACTGAAGCTTTCTTT.

The J gene is TRBJ2-5, the V gene TRBV7-8; possible D gene TRBD2, 5 bases. V lost 8 bases, J lost 4 bases, and 14 bases lay in between. Germline lookup yields CDR1 SGHVS and CDR2 FQNEAQ. The length of the CDR3 is 13 residues. CDR3 protein: CASLRASRETQYF. CDR3 DNA sequence: TGTGCCAGCTTGCGGGCTAGCAGAGAGACCCAGTACTTC.

This chain connects TRBV2 to TRBJ2-1, with D possibly being TRBD2 (5 bases). V was shortened by 7 bases and J by 6 bases, with 16 bases between the two germline ends. This CDR3 is built from 14 residues. Per the germline V gene, CDR1 is SNHLY and CDR2 is FYNNEI. CDR3 nucleotide sequence: TGTGCCAGCACCGAGAGGGCGACGGGCAATGAGCAGTTCTTC. Translation gives CASTERATGNEQFF.

This chain joins TRBV5-1 and TRBJ2-3; a possible D gene is TRBD1 (6 bases). Germline lookup yields CDR1 SGHRS and CDR2 YFSETQ. This CDR3 spans 16 amino acids. V was trimmed by 3 bases and J by 0 bases, leaving 14 bases between them. DNA of the CDR3: TGCGCCAGCAGCTATTACAGGGAATCTAGCACAGATACGCAGTATTTT. Translation gives CASSYYRESSTDTQYF. The full variable domain, with the rest looked up from reference TRBV5-1 and TRBJ2-3, is KAGVTQTPRYLIKTRGQQVTLSCSPISGHRSVSWYQQTPGQGLQFLFEYFSETQRNKGNFPGRFSGRQFSNSRSEMNVSTLELGDSALYLCASSYYRESSTDTQYFGPGTRLTVL.

The rearrangement joins TRBV3-1 (or the pseudogene TRBV3-2) to TRBJ1-6, with 9 nucleotides matching TRBD1. Trimming took 3 bases from V and 10 from J; bases not matched to a gene: 7. The CDR3 is made up of 15 amino acids. Germline CDR1 reads LGHDT; CDR2 reads YNNKEL (reference sequence). The CDR3 nucleotides read TGTGCCAGCAGCCACCGGGACAGGGTGCGGTCACCCCTCCACTTT. This gives the protein CASSHRDRVRSPLHF.

The chain carries TRBV28 and TRBJ2-2; D is possibly TRBD1 or TRBD2 (5 bases each). The CDR3 has 14 amino acids. The germline V gene encodes CDR1 MDHEN and CDR2 SYDVKM. Trimming stripped 6 bases from V and 4 bases from J, with 12 bases between. DNA of the CDR3: TGTGCCAGCAGCGTGGGACGTTTCACCGGGGAGCTGTTTTTT. This encodes CASSVGRFTGELFF.

The V and J genes are TRBV5-5 and TRBJ1-5; D is perhaps TRBD1 (6 bases). The CDR3 has 16 amino acids. Trimming stripped 4 bases from V and 2 bases from J, with 16 bases between. Per the germline V gene, CDR1 is SGHKS and CDR2 is YYEKEE (reference sequence). CDR3 nucleotides: TGTGCCAGCAGCCGGAGCGGGGGCCTGGGCAATCAGCCCCAGCATTTT. Its translation: CASSRSGGLGNQPQHF.

The chain has TRBV4-2 and TRBJ2-7, with TRBD1 matching over 8 bases. The CDR3 consists of 15 residues. The V segment lost 3 bases and the J segment 7 bases; nucleotides outside the gene matches: 11. Germline lookup yields CDR1 LGHNA and CDR2 YNFKEQ. The CDR3 loop reads CASSQSFGQGKEQYF. Written as DNA, the CDR3 is TGTGCCAGCAGCCAGAGTTTTGGACAGGGCAAAGAGCAGTACTTC.

V is TRBV5-6 and J is TRBJ2-4; a possible D gene is TRBD1 (6 bases). CDR1 and CDR2 (germline): SGHDT, YYEEEE. V was cut by 4 bases and J by 0 bases, with 14 bases left in between. This CDR3 is 16 amino acids long. This CDR3 reads CASSPWTVLAKNIQYF. For the CDR3, the DNA is TGTGCCAGCAGCCCTTGGACAGTCCTAGCCAAAAACATTCAGTACTTC.